This T cell receptor beta chain was identified during a study of CD8+ T cells in alopecia areata. Treatment: oral pan-JAK inhibitor, 5-10 mg twice daily. Alopecia areata patients gave lesional scalp punch biopsies and peripheral blood samples. cDNA prepared by RNA extraction and subsequent reverse transcription served as the template for sequencing. Some clones are missing from TCRdb's copy, which holds only in-frame ones; the method was immunoSEQ multiplex PCR. The sample has 90,000 to 100,000 clones; more than 55% are singletons. Of note for this clone: Its antigen is not identified.

This CDR3 comprises 11 residues. The germline V gene encodes CDR1 ENHRY and CDR2 SYGVKD. Trimming pared 10 bases from V and 5 bases from J, leaving 8 bases between. Study-wide findings and caveats: Sequencing of scalp tissue also captures the resident alphabeta T cells of normal skin. Within the top 100, expanded CD8+ clones significantly decreased with tofacitinib, as did scalp clonality. Unlike in mice, where it was clearer, TCR sharing across patients was less clear, possibly HLA-related.

The sequence was collected from a human donor with alopecia areata. The chain recombines TRBV10-3 with TRBJ2-2; D possibly corresponds to TRBD2 (5 bases). The sequences come from CD8+ T cells sorted from blood, collected at week 4, from a patient treated with tofacitinib. CDR3 sequence (DNA): TGTGCCACTGAGGGTACCGGGGAGCTGTTTTTT. This encodes CATEGTGELFF.